A single T cell receptor (beta chain) is shown here with its context. Its antigen target is currently unknown. The record has no base qualities; no much larger clone is one base away. The time point label here, explained by the study, means: pre-sensitization, week 0. Sample treatment or condition, as interpreted from the label and publication: therapeutic diphenylcyclopropenone sensitization with weekly scalp DPC. At each patch-test visit, blood was drawn before the patch test was applied. To be eligible, patients had to be aged 18 to 70, diagnosed with alopecia and judged suitable for DPC therapy, while pregnant patients were excluded. Total RNA was extracted from unfractionated whole blood that had been collected in Tempus Blood RNA tubes. The data derive from a study of human T cells and chemical hapten exposure (dated by TCRdb to the early 2020s). Study-wide context: For sensitization, 2% DPC in acetone was applied to a 2 cm by 2 cm area of upper inner arm skin. For TCR sequencing, blood came from 25 to 35 alopecia patients at anywhere from one to four time points (pre-sensitization, 2, 6 and 24 weeks). The patient cohort, mostly female, included alopecia areata with under or over 50% scalp involvement, alopecia totalis and alopecia universalis. This study followed changes in the peripheral blood TCR repertoire in vivo during primary and secondary sensitization of alopecia patients to the hapten diphenylcyclopropenone (DPC). Patch tests used Finn chambers with 0.01% DPC on the upper back, scored after 6 days by International Contact Dermatitis Research Group standards. Throughout the roughly 25-week study period, patients were also given weekly therapeutic DPC doses on the scalp. Blood samples were taken from patients before sensitization (week 0) and then at 2, 6 and about 24 weeks after DPC sensitization. Libraries were combined into a pool for sequencing, and differences in TCR yield between samples came mainly from small differences in library volumes within the pool. Study-wide findings and limitations: After repeated subsampling, the strength of the expansion versus patch-test correlation and the threshold at which it became significant changed. The number of TCRs above 1 in 1000 frequency did not change with DPC sensitization; there was no evidence of global repertoire structure alterations. Compared with pre-sensitization or healthy control sets, expanded TCRs formed significantly more large CDR3 similarity clusters, which is consistent with antigen-driven responses. Patch test score correlated positively with the number of PT1 expanded TCRs, reaching significance at thresholds 8, 16 and 32 but not at 4. Because every patient had alopecia, a presumed autoimmune disease, the patients' immune response might differ from that of healthy individuals.

The library was produced with RACE. Sequenced using a NextSeq 500. During library preparation, unique molecular identifiers were attached to individual cDNA molecules so that TCRs could be counted quantitatively and reproducibly. Both TCR alpha and TCR beta chains were sequenced from each blood RNA sample. Per the source publication's procedure: A median of about 87,000 TCRs per sample was observed, with a range of about 20,000 to 750,000. V, J and CDR3 annotation of the TCR reads was performed with the Decombinator software suite. Every sample was subsampled to the same number of TCRs (28,000) for the PS versus PT1 abundance plots. TCRs were defined as expanded if absent before sensitization and observed at least eight times at the 2-week time point. TCRdb reran the public reads through fastp at Q25 and MiXCR, keeping productive beta chains. Each entry is one CDR3 protein sequence, shown with its most common DNA and genes. TCRdb assigned the V and J calls; the authors' analysis was not used. Counted in this sample were some 110,000 distinct CDR3 sequences; more than 10% of them appeared once. About 1.6% of the sample rests with the top ten.

V lost 5 bases and J lost 2 bases; the stretch between them is 21 bases long. The CDR3 runs 17 amino acids, cysteine and phenylalanine included. Only the CDR3 region is kept as DNA, spanning 51 bases read in frame from base 1. The sequencing here drew on whole blood, taken in connection with sensitization to the hapten diphenylcyclopropenone (DPC). The chain is made from TRBV12-3 or TRBV12-4 and TRBJ1-1, with no confident D gene call. The sequence was collected from a woman aged 50 to 60 with alopecia areata. Some clones in this sample may be carry-over from other donors' samples. The CDR3 amino acid sequence is: CASSPREGYQPNTEAFF. The DNA sequence is TGTGCCAGCAGTCCCCGGGAGGGTTACCAACCCAACACTGAAGCTTTCTTT.